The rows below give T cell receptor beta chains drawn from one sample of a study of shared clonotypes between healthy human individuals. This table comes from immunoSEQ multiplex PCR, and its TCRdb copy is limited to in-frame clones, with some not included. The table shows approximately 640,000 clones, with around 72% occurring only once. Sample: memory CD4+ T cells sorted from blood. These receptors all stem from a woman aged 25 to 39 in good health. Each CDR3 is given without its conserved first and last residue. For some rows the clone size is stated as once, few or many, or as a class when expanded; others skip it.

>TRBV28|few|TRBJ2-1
ASSGHEQF
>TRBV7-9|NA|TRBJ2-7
ASSQTTSGTYEQY
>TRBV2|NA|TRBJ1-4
ASGRDRGQNEKLF
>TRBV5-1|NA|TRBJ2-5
ASSLGGSSLLTETQY
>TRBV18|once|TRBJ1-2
ASSPSGGQHYGYT
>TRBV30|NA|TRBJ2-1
AWSSAGWRF
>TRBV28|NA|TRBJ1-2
ASSGHLNYGYT
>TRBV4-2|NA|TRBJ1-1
ASSRADREGGTEAF
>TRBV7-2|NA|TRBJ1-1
ASSSRLMMNTEAF
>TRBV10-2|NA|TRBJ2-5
ASRRTSGMLETQY
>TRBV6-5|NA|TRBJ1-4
ASSSRQGSSELF
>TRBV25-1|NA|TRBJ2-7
ASSDFRNDPNEQY
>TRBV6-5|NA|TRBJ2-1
ASSYSEGGEQF
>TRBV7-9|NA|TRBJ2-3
ASSPDREGSDTQY
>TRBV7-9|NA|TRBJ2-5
ASSLRPNQETQY
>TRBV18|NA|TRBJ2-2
ASSLFRDTGELF
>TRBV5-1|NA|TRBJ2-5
ASSPDRVGETQY
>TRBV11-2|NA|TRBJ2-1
ASRETSGGYNEQF
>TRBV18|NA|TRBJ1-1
ASSPWGADTEAF
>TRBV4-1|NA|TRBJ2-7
ASRKLAGSGEQY
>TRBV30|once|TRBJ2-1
AWNTLAYEQF
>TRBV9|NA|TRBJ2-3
ASSGRPSGAQY
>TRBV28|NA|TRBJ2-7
ASTLSQVNYEQY
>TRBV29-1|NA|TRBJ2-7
SVGGLVDEQY
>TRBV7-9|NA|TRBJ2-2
ASSRRDSYTGELF
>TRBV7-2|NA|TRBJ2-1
ASSLGTMFNEQF
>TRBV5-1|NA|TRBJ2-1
ASSWTSGSPNYNEQF
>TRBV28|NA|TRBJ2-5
ASSLGAGGWETQY
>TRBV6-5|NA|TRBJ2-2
ASSYSSGRIAGELF
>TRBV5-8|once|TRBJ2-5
ASSLLAGKETQY
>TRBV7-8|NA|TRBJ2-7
ASSLRTVIEQY
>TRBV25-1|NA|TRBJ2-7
ASSDNVLATYEQY
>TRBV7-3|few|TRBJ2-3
ASSLNGVNTQY
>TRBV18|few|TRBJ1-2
ASSINRVANYGYT
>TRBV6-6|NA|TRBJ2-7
ASSQFSGGPYEQY
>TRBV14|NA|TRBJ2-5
ASSRYYGGQETQY
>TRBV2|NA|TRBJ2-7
ASSRRGNHEQY
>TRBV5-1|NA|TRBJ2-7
ASSFSGQGIEQY
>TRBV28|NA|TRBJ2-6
ASSPHSGANVLT
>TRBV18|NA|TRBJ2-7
ASSQDSGVDEQY
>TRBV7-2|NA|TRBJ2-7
ASSQTSGSPRA
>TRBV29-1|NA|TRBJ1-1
SVHRGENTEAF
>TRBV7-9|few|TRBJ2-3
ASRSPGTGGTDTQY
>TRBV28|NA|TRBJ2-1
ASSSSGNSNEQF
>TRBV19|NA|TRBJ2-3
ATSAGYTDTQY
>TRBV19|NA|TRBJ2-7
ASSILGGRPYEQY
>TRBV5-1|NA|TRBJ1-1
ASSFQGRNTEAF
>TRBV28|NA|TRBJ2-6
ASRRDRATGTSGANVLT
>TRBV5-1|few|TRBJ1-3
ASSFSGGTTGNTIY
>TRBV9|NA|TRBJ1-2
ASSQFRDRDGYT
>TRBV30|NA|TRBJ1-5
AWSEGGDRRYSNQPQH
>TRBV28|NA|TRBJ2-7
ASSSLGAYEQY
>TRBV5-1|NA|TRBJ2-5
ASSAGTPDQTQY
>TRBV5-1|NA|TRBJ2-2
ASRLNTGELF
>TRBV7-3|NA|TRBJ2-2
ASSLTVNQGDTGELF